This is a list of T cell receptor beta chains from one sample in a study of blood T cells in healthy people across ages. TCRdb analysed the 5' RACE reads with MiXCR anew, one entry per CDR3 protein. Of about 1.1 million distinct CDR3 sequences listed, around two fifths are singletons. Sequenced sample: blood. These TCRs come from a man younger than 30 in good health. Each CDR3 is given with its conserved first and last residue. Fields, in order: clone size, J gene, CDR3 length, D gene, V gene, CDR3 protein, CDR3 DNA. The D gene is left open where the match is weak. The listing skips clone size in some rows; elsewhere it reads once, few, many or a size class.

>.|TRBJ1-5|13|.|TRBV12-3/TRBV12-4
CASRRQVGQPQHF
TGTGCCAGCAGGAGACAGGTTGGGCAGCCCCAGCATTTT
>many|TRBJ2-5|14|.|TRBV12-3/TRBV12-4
CASSSGTILNEQYF
TGTGCCAGCAGTTCCGGGACAATATTGAATGAGCAGTACTTC
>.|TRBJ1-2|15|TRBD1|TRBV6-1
CASSERDRANYGYTF
TGTGCCAGCAGTGAAAGGGACAGAGCTAACTATGGCTACACCTTC
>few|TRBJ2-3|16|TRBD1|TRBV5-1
CASSLTSDRESDTQYF
TGCGCCAGCAGCTTGACGTCGGACAGGGAGTCAGATACGCAGTATTTT
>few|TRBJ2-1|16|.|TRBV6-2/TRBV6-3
CASSAPPGHRNNEQFF
TGTGCCAGCAGTGCACCCCCGGGACACCGAAACAATGAGCAGTTCTTC
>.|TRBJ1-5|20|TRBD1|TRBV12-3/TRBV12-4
CASSPKPGTGRIHMDQPQHF
TGTGCCAGCAGTCCTAAACCCGGGACAGGGAGGATCCACATGGATCAGCCCCAGCATTTT
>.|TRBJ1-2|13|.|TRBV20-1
CSARATESYGYTF
TGCAGTGCTAGAGCTACAGAGTCGTACGGCTACACCTTC
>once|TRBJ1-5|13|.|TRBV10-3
CAISPYSNQPQHF
TGTGCCATCAGTCCATATAGCAATCAGCCCCAGCATTTT
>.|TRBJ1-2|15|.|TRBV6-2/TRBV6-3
CASSRLAQGVYGYTF
TGTGCCAGCAGCCGCCTGGCACAGGGTGTGTATGGCTACACCTTC
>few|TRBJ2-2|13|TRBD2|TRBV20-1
CSARRLAGGELFF
TGCAGTGCTAGAAGACTAGCGGGCGGGGAGCTGTTTTTT
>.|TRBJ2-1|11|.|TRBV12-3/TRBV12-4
CASSRDRKQFF
TGTGCCAGCAGTAGGGACCGCAAGCAGTTCTTC
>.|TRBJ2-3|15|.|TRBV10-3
CATTTGFGEADTQYF
TGTGCCACCACGACAGGTTTCGGGGAGGCAGATACGCAGTATTTT
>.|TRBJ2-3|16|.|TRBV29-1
CSGLGRAAPSTDTQYF
TGCAGCGGATTAGGACGGGCGGCCCCTAGCACAGATACGCAGTATTTT
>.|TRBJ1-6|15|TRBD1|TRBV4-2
CASSQGDRVNSPLHF
TGTGCCAGCAGCCAAGGTGACAGGGTTAATTCACCCCTCCACTTT
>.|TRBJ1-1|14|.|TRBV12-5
CASDSGSLNTEAFF
TGTGCTAGTGATTCAGGCAGCCTGAACACTGAAGCTTTCTTT
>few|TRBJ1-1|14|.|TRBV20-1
CSALLAGEVAEAFF
TGCAGTGCTTTACTAGCAGGGGAGGTAGCTGAAGCTTTCTTT
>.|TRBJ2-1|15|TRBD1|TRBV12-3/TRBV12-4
CASSPLQGAYNEQFF
TGTGCCAGCAGTCCTCTACAGGGGGCCTACAATGAGCAGTTCTTC
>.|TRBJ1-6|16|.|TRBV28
CASSSQTRGYNSPLHF
TGTGCCAGCAGTTCTCAGACGCGGGGCTATAATTCACCCCTCCACTTT
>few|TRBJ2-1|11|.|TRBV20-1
CSAPGGAEQFF
TGCAGTGCTCCCGGTGGGGCCGAGCAGTTCTTC
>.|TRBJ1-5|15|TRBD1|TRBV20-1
CSARGLGQANQPQHF
TGCAGTGCTAGAGGACTGGGACAGGCCAATCAGCCCCAGCATTTT
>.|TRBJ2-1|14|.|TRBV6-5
CASSSGTKNNEQFF
TGTGCCAGCAGCTCCGGGACCAAGAACAATGAGCAGTTCTTC
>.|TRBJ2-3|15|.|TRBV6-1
CASSETRGIVDTQYF
TGTGCCAGCAGTGAAACACGCGGGATAGTAGATACGCAGTATTTT
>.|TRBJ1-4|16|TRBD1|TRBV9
CASSPRTGTGLEKLFF
TGTGCCAGCAGCCCAAGAACCGGGACAGGGTTGGAAAAACTGTTTTTT
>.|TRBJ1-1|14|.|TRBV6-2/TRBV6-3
CASSLTRMNTEAFF
TGTGCCAGCAGCCTCACCCGGATGAACACTGAAGCTTTCTTT
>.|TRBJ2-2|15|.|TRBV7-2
CASSFKQGYTGELFF
TGTGCCAGCAGTTTCAAACAGGGATACACCGGGGAGCTGTTTTTT
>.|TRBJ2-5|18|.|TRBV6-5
CASSWDSRMALLQETQYF
TGTGCCAGCAGTTGGGACTCTCGCATGGCATTATTACAAGAGACCCAGTACTTC
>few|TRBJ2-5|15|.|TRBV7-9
CASSFDKGLQETQYF
TGTGCCAGCAGCTTCGACAAAGGGCTCCAAGAGACCCAGTACTTC